One and the same sample provided the 29 T cell receptor beta chains below, sequenced in a study of blood T cell repertoires in COVID-19. Some clones are missing from TCRdb's copy, which holds only in-frame ones; the method was immunoSEQ multiplex PCR. The data show some 190,000 clones, around 88% seen once. The source material was PBMCs or T cells enriched from blood (not recorded which). These receptors were taken from a man between 40 and 49 years old with acute COVID-19.

The sample holds one count of this clone. The chain is built from TRBV6-5 and TRBJ2-5, with D perhaps TRBD1 (5 bases). This CDR3 has 15 residues. Germline assignment: CDR1 MNHEY and CDR2 SVGAGI. V was shortened by 6 bases and J by 5 bases, with 19 bases between the two germline ends. The chain's CDR3 is CASRSLPNRQETQYF. The CDR3 DNA reads as TGTGCCAGCAGATCCCTGCCCAACAGGCAGGAGACCCAGTACTTC.

The genes are TRBV12-1 and TRBJ2-1; the table's D gene call, TRBD2, was not cross checked with the DNA. TRBV12-1 is annotated as a pseudogene. The CDR3 is 15 residues long. Here the CDR3 reads CASSHLAPFSNEQFF. Written as DNA, the CDR3 is TGTGCCAGCAGCCACCTAGCCCCCTTCAGTAATGAGCAGTTCTTC.

The V and J genes are TRBV12-5 and TRBJ2-3; D call uncertain. Per the germline V gene, CDR1 is LGHNT and CDR2 is FRNRAP. The CDR3 is 11 residues long. V shed 5 bases and J shed 6 bases, with 6 bases lying between them. In DNA form, the CDR3 reads TGTGCTAGTGGTCCCGGTGATACGCAGTATTTT. Protein sequence: CASGPGDTQYF.

The CDR3 DNA is TGCAGCGTTGTCCAGTCCGACTATGGCTACACCTTC. This encodes CSVVQSDYGYTF. The rearrangement links TRBV29-1 to TRBJ1-2; D not resolved. Germline CDR1 and CDR2: SQVTM and ANQGSEA. Trimming cost V 4 bases and J 3 bases, with 9 bases left between them. The CDR3 is made up of 12 amino acids.

The rearrangement links TRBV27 to TRBJ2-7; a possible D gene is TRBD1 (5 bases). The CDR3 contains 15 residues. Trimming pared 1 base from V and 2 bases from J, leaving 12 bases between. CDR1 is MNHEY, CDR2 SMNVEV, per germline (reference sequence). The CDR3 DNA sequence: TGTGCCAGCAGTTTATTGGTTGGGGCCGCCTACGAGCAGTACTTC. It codes for CASSLLVGAAYEQYF.

The chain combines TRBV5-6 with TRBJ2-1; D is unclear. This CDR3 contains 15 residues. V was cut by 6 bases and J by 5 bases, with 18 bases left in between. The V gene's germline CDR1 is SGHDT and CDR2 YYEEEE. The CDR3 loop is CASILDPPSDNEQFF. The CDR3 nucleotides are TGTGCCAGCATCCTAGACCCCCCCTCGGACAATGAGCAGTTCTTC.

The V gene is TRBV11-1, the J gene TRBJ1-1; no firm D call. CDR3 size: 11 residues. Germline V gene sequence: CDR1 SGHAT, CDR2 FQDESV (reference sequence). V was clipped by 3 bases and J by 5 bases, with 4 bases between them. The CDR3 reads CASSFETEAFF. The DNA of the CDR3 is TGTGCCAGCAGCTTTGAGACTGAAGCTTTCTTT. The full variable domain, completed using reference TRBV11-1 and TRBJ1-1, is EAEVAQSPRYKITEKSQAVAFWCDPISGHATLYWYRQILGQGPELLVQFQDESVVDDSQLPKDRFSAERLKGVDSTLKIQPAELGDSAMYLCASSFETEAFFGQGTRLTVV.

The chain couples TRBV19 to TRBJ2-3; no clear D. V lost 8 bases and J lost 1, with 10 bases in between. CDR1 and CDR2 (germline): LNHDA, SQIVND (reference sequence). The CDR3 extends over 13 amino acids. The CDR3 reads CASGPPGTDTQYF. CDR3 nucleotide sequence: TGTGCCAGTGGCCCGCCCGGCACAGATACGCAGTATTTT.

The chain employs TRBV9 and TRBJ2-1; a possible D gene is TRBD1 (6 bases). Trimming stripped 7 bases from V and 7 bases from J, with 12 bases between. Germline V lookup: CDR1 SGDLS, CDR2 YYNGEE. The CDR3 extends over 12 amino acids. This CDR3 reads CASVGGQNEQFF. The CDR3 DNA is TGTGCCAGCGTTGGGGGCCAGAATGAGCAGTTCTTC.

The chain recombines TRBV6-2 or TRBV6-3 with TRBJ2-7; 11 bases map to TRBD2. Germline CDR1 MNHEY, CDR2 SVGEGT. The ends lost 6 bases at V and 7 bases at J; junction bases unmatched: 32. This CDR3 region has 22 residues. The DNA of the CDR3 is TGTGCCAGCAGCCCCATCCTAGCGGGAGGACTAACTACGAGGTGGGCCTCCGTTGAGCAGTACTTC. Translated: CASSPILAGGLTTRWASVEQYF.

The V call is TRBV5-5, the J call TRBJ2-7; tentatively, D is TRBD1 (6 bases). V was cut by 5 bases and J by 2 bases, with 14 bases left in between. CDR3 length: 14 amino acids. Germline V gene data show CDR1 as SGHKS and CDR2 as YYEKEE (reference sequence). CDR3 loop: CASSFGDTTYEQYF. CDR3 DNA: TGTGCCAGCAGTTTTGGGGACACAACCTACGAGCAGTACTTC. Full variable domain (missing parts from reference TRBV5-5 and TRBJ2-7): DAGVTQSPTHLIKTRGQQVTLRCSPISGHKSVSWYQQVLGQGPQFIFQYYEKEERGRGNFPDRFSARQFPNYSSELNVNALLLGDSALYLCASSFGDTTYEQYFGPGTRLTVT.

In its sample, this clone was seen a few times. A junction boundary mismatches the germline segment, possibly from a read error. V usage is TRBV7-3 and J usage is TRBJ2-2; 9 bases map to TRBD1. This CDR3 has 14 residues. Germline CDR1 SGHTA, CDR2 FQGTGA. The CDR3 loop reads CASSLTSGTGKLFF. The CDR3 region has the DNA TGTGCCAGCAGCCTAACTTCCGGGACAGGGAAACTGTTTTTT.

The CDR3 sequence: CATSISGEQFF. The CDR3 DNA reads TGTGCCACCAGCATATCGGGTGAGCAGTTCTTC. The genes are TRBV24-1 and TRBJ2-1; D remains ambiguous. Germline assignment: CDR1 KGHDR and CDR2 SFDVKD. The V gene lost 7 bases and the J gene lost 9 bases, with 9 bases spanning the gap. This CDR3 spans 11 amino acids.

The chain uses TRBV27 and TRBJ2-1, with TRBD2 matching 11 bases. The V gene's germline CDR1 is MNHEY and CDR2 SMNVEV (reference sequence). The CDR3 covers 16 residues. The junction had 10 bases not matched to a gene; V was cut back by 5 bases and J by 7 bases. The chain's CDR3 is CASSPRTSGSKNEQFF. The CDR3 DNA reads TGTGCCAGCAGTCCCCGAACTAGCGGGAGTAAAAATGAGCAGTTCTTC.

The chain employs TRBV6-5 and TRBJ1-2; D is possibly TRBD1 (5 bases). The V gene lost 0 bases and the J gene lost 4 bases, with 15 bases spanning the gap. The CDR3 covers 16 residues. CDR1 is MNHEY, CDR2 SVGAGI, per germline. The CDR3 DNA follows: TGTGCCAGCAGTTACTCGAGTAACCCGGGGGGCTATGGCTACACCTTC. Translated, it gives CASSYSSNPGGYGYTF.

The V and J genes are TRBV3-1 (or the pseudogene TRBV3-2) and TRBJ2-7; possible D gene TRBD2, 5 bases. Trimming shortened V by 8 bases and J by 4 bases, and 18 bases separated the two germline ends. Germline V gene lookup returns CDR1 LGHDT and CDR2 YNNKEL (reference sequence). The CDR3 is 14 amino acids. For the CDR3, the DNA is TGTGCCAGCGGGCCTGGTGAGGGCCGGTACGAGCAGTACTTC. Its protein is CASGPGEGRYEQYF.

The genes are TRBV7-6 and TRBJ2-7; 7 positions match TRBD1. CDR3 length: 13 amino acids. The junction had 11 bases not matched to a gene; V was cut back by 5 bases and J by 10 bases. CDR1 is SGHVS and CDR2 is FNYEAQ in the germline V gene. CDR3 residues: CASSRDREGRQYF. CDR3 sequence (DNA): TGTGCCAGCAGCCGAGACAGGGAAGGTCGACAGTACTTC.

In this sample, this clone turned up a few times. The rearrangement joins TRBV7-2 to TRBJ2-5; TRBD1 is a possible D gene (6 bases). This CDR3 contains 13 residues. Trimming took off 6 bases at V and 3 bases at J, with 11 bases between the two ends. Germline V lookup: CDR1 SGHTA, CDR2 FQGNSA. In DNA form, the CDR3 reads TGTGCCAGCAGTACCGGGACAAAAGAGACCCAGTACTTC. Translation: CASSTGTKETQYF.

J is TRBJ2-7 and V is TRBV5-1, with 8 nucleotides matching TRBD1. The germline gives CDR1 SGHRS, CDR2 YFSETQ. The CDR3 spans 17 residues. J was trimmed by 3 bases and V by 2 bases; bases with no gene match: 13. The CDR3 DNA reads as TGCGCCAGCAGCTTTGCCGCCTTAGCGACAGGGGTCTACGAGCAGTACTTC. This codes for CASSFAALATGVYEQYF.

The rearrangement uses TRBV2 and TRBJ2-7, with a weak D call TRBD2 (6 bases). Germline CDR1 and CDR2: SNHLY and FYNNEI. The ends were cut back, 6 bases at V and 9 bases at J, with 21 bases in the middle. The CDR3 sequence is 14 residues long. CDR3 residues: CASRRPGDQPGQYF. CDR3 DNA: TGTGCCAGCAGGCGTCCGGGAGATCAGCCAGGGCAGTACTTC.

The chain is built from TRBV7-6 and TRBJ2-7; D is perhaps TRBD2 (6 bases). Germline V gene data show CDR1 as SGHVS and CDR2 as FNYEAQ. The CDR3 consists of 15 residues. V lost 2 bases to trimming and J lost 2 bases, with 13 bases between them. Here the CDR3 reads CASSLSLARTYEQYF. The CDR3 DNA reads TGTGCCAGCAGCTTAAGTCTAGCGCGAACCTACGAGCAGTACTTC. Full variable domain (remainder filled in from reference TRBV7-6 and TRBJ2-7): GAGVSQSPRYKVTKRGQDVALRCDPISGHVSLYWYRQALGQGPEFLTYFNYEAQQDKSGLPNDRFSAERPEGSISTLTIQRTEQRDSAMYRCASSLSLARTYEQYFGPGTRLTVT.

J is TRBJ2-7 and V is TRBV29-1; 7 bases agree with TRBD1. Germline V gene sequence: CDR1 SQVTM, CDR2 ANQGSEA. The CDR3 is 16 amino acids. After removal of 6 bases from V and 8 bases from J, the junction contained 22 bases not matched to a gene. The CDR3 bases are TGCAGCGTCCTTAGACGATCTATTCGGGACAGATTAAAGCAGTACTTC. As protein: CSVLRRSIRDRLKQYF.

This clone was seen only a few times. The chain combines TRBV3-1 (or the pseudogene TRBV3-2) with TRBJ2-7, with a weak D call TRBD1 (6 bases). Trimming pared 5 bases from V and 3 bases from J, leaving 14 bases between. CDR3 length equals 14 residues. Germline V gives CDR1 LGHDT, CDR2 YNNKEL (reference sequence). CDR3 protein: CASSSGVGGYEQYF. The CDR3 DNA sequence: TGTGCCAGCAGCTCAGGGGTCGGCGGCTACGAGCAGTACTTC.

V is TRBV5-1 and J is TRBJ1-4, with D perhaps matching TRBD1 (5 bases). This CDR3 has 14 residues. Germline V gene data show CDR1 as SGHRS and CDR2 as YFSETQ. V lost 1 base and J 7 bases, leaving 11 bases between the germline ends. The CDR3 here is CASSLRGEAEKLFF. For the CDR3, the DNA is TGCGCCAGCAGCTTGCGGGGGGAGGCTGAAAAACTGTTTTTT.

This chain joins TRBV7-9 and TRBJ1-1; 7 positions match TRBD1. The germline gives CDR1 SEHNR, CDR2 FQNEAQ (reference sequence). CDR3 length: 15 residues. V lost 5 bases and J lost 0; bases outside the gene matches: 6. This CDR3 reads CASSPTTGLNTEAFF. CDR3 coding DNA: TGTGCCAGCAGCCCAACGACAGGGTTGAACACTGAAGCTTTCTTT.

The rearrangement links TRBV5-1 to TRBJ2-3, with 9 bases matching TRBD2. Germline CDR1 reads SGHRS; CDR2 reads YFSETQ. CDR3 length: 16 residues. V was clipped by 4 bases and J by 2 bases; unmatched bases: 8. CDR3 nucleotide sequence: TGCGCCAGCAGCACCATAGCGGGAGTTAACACAGATACGCAGTATTTT. Amino acid sequence: CASSTIAGVNTDTQYF.

This clone was recorded a few times. The CDR3 DNA is TGTGCCAGTAGTAGTCTCCGGGGCTCCTACGAGCAGTACTTC. Translating it yields CASSSLRGSYEQYF. V gene TRBV19 combines with J gene TRBJ2-7; D may be TRBD2 (5 bases). Trimming took 4 bases from V and 0 from J, leaving 10 bases between them. Germline CDR1 and CDR2: LNHDA and SQIVND (reference sequence). There are 14 residues in the CDR3. Together with reference TRBV19 and TRBJ2-7, the CDR3 gives the full variable domain: DGGITQSPKYLFRKEGQNVTLSCEQNLNHDAMYWYRQDPGQGLRLIYYSQIVNDFQKGDIAEGYSVSREKKESFPLTVTSAQKNPTAFYLCASSSLRGSYEQYFGPGTRLTVT.

Concerning this clone itself: Other nucleotide sequences in the sample specify the same CDR3. The rearrangement joins TRBV28 to TRBJ1-5; tentative D call: TRBD1 (5 bases). The V end lost 5 bases, the J end lost 4 bases, and 12 bases lay between the germline ends. The CDR3 has 14 residues. Germline V CDR1 and CDR2: MDHEN, SYDVKM. The CDR3 sequence: CASSLGGGNQPQHF. In nucleotides, the CDR3 is TGTGCCAGCAGTCTCGGGGGGGGGAATCAGCCCCAGCATTTT.

This clone showed up just a few times. CDR3 coding DNA: TGTGCCAGCAGGGGATTACAGGCGATCTCTGGAAACACCATATATTTT. Its protein is CASRGLQAISGNTIYF. J is TRBJ1-3 and V is TRBV27; possibly TRBD1 for D (5 bases). The CDR3 extends over 16 amino acids. V shed 6 bases and J shed 0 bases, with 15 bases lying between them. Germline V lookup: CDR1 MNHEY, CDR2 SMNVEV (reference sequence).